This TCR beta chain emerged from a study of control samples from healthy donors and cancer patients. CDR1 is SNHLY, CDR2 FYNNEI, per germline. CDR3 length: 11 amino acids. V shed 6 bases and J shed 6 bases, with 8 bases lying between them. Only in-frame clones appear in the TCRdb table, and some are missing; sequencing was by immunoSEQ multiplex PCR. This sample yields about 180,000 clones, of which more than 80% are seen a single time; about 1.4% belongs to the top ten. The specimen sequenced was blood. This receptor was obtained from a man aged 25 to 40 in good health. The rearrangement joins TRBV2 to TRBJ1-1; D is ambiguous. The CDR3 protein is CASSGRSEAFF. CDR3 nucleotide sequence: TGTGCCAGCAGCGGACGGTCTGAAGCTTTCTTT.